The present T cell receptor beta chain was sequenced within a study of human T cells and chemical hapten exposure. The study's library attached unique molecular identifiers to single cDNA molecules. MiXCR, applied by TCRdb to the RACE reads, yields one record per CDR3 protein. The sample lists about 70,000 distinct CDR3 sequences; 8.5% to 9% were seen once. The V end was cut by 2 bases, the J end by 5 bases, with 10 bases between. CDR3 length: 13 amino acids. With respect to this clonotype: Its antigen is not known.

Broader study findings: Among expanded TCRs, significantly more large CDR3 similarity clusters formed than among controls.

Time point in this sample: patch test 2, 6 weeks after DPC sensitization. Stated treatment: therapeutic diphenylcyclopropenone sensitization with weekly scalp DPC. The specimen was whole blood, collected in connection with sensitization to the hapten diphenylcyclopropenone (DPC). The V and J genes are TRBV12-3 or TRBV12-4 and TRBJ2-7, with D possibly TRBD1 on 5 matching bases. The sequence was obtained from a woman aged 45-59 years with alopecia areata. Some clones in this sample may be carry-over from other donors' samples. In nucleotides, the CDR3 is TGTGCCAGCAGTTTATCAGGGAACCACGAGCAGTACTTC. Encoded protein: CASSLSGNHEQYF.